This TCR beta chain was profiled in a study of T cell repertoires in cytomegalovirus infection. This clonotype was found a few times. What it binds is unknown. CDR1 is SGHVS and CDR2 is FQNEAQ in the germline V gene. V was cut by 2 bases and J by 9 bases, with 16 bases left in between. The CDR3 totals 14 residues. TCRdb reanalysed the reads using MiXCR and keeps one entry per CDR3 protein. The data show about 55,000 distinct CDR3 sequences, roughly a fifth seen once. The clonotype was recovered from a human donor in good health (CMV status not recorded). Some clones in this sample may be carry-over from other donors' samples. Material: CD8+ T cells from cultured PBMCs, obtained from culture after CMV antigen stimulation. The rearrangement joins TRBV7-8 to TRBJ2-5, with a tentative D call TRBD2 (6 bases). Here the CDR3 DNA reads TGTGCCAGCAGCTTAAAGACTAGTGGGTGGGCCCAGTACTTC. As protein: CASSLKTSGWAQYF.